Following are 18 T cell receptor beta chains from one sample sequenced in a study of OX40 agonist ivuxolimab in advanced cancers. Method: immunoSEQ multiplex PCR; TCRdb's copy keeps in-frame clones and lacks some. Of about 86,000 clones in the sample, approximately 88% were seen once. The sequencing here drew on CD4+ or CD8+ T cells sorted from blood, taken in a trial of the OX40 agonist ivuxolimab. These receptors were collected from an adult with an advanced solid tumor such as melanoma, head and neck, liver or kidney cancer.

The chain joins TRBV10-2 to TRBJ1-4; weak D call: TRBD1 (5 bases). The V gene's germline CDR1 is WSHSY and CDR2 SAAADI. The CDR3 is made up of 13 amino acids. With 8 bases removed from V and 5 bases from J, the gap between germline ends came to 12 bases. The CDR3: CASQGTSNEKLFF. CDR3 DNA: TGCGCCAGCCAAGGGACCTCAAATGAAAAACTGTTTTTT.

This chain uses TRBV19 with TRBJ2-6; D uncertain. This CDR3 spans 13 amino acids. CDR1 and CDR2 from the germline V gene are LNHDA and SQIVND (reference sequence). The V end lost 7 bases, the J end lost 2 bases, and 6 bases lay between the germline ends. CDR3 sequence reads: CASKAPGANVLTF. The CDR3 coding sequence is TGTGCCAGTAAGGCCCCTGGGGCCAACGTCCTGACTTTC.

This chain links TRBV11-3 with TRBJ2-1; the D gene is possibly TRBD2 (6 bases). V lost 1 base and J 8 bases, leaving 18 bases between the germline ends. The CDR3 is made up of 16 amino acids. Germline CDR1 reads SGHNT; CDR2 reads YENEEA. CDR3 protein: CASSLGDGRAYDEQFF. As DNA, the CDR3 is TGTGCCAGCAGCTTAGGGGACGGGAGAGCATACGATGAGCAGTTCTTC. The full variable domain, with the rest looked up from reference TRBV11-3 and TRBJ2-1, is EAGVVQSPRYKIIEKKQPVAFWCNPISGHNTLYWYLQNLGQGPELLIRYENEEAVDDSQLPKDRFSAERLKGVDSTLKIQPAELGDSAVYLCASSLGDGRAYDEQFFGPGTRLTVL.

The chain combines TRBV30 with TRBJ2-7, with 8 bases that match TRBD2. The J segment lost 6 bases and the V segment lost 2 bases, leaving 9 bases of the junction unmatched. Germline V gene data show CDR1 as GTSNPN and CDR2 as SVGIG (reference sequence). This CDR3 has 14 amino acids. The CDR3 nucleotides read TGTGCCTGGAGTAGGGGGGCGGGAGGACCCGAGCAGTACTTC. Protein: CAWSRGAGGPEQYF. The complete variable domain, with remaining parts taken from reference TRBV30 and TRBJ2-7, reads SQTIHQWPATLVQPVGSPLSLECTVEGTSNPNLYWYRQAAGRGLQLLFYSVGIGQISSEVPQNLSASRPQDRQFILSSKKLLLSDSGFYLCAWSRGAGGPEQYFGPGTRLTVT.

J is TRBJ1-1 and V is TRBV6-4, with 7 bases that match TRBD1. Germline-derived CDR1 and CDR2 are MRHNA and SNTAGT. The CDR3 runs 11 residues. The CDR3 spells CEWRGRTEAFF. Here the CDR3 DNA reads TGTGAATGGAGGGGGCGAACTGAAGCTTTCTTT.

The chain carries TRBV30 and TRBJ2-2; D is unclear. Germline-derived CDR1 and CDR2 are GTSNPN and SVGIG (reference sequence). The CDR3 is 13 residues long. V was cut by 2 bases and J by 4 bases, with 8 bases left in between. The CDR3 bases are TGTGCCTGGAGTCCCGGTTTCACCGGGGAGCTGTTTTTT. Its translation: CAWSPGFTGELFF.

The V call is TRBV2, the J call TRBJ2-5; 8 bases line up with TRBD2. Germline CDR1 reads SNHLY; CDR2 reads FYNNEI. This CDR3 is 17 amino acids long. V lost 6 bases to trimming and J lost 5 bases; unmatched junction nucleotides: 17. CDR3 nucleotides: TGTGCCAGCAGGATGGGCGGTAGCGGGAAACTAGGGGAGACCCAGTACTTC. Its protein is CASRMGGSGKLGETQYF.

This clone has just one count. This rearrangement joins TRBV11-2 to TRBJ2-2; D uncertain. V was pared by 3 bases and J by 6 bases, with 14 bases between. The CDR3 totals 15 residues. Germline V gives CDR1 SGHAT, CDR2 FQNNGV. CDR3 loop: CASSFLTQQAGELFF. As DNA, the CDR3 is TGTGCCAGCAGCTTTCTGACTCAGCAAGCCGGGGAGCTGTTTTTT.

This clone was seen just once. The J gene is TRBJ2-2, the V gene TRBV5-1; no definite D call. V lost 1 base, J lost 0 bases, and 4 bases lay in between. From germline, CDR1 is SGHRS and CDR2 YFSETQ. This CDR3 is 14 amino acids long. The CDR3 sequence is CASSLIANTGELFF. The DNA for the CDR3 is TGCGCCAGCAGCTTGATAGCGAACACCGGGGAGCTGTTTTTT. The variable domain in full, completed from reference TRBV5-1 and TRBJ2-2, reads KAGVTQTPRYLIKTRGQQVTLSCSPISGHRSVSWYQQTPGQGLQFLFEYFSETQRNKGNFPGRFSGRQFSNSRSEMNVSTLELGDSALYLCASSLIANTGELFFGEGSRLTVL.

CDR3 nucleotides: TGCGCCAGCAGCTACCAGGGGGCTGACACTGAAGCTTTCTTT. It yields the protein CASSYQGADTEAFF. J is TRBJ1-1 and V is TRBV4-1; TRBD1 agrees at 8 bases. This CDR3 is built from 14 residues. CDR1 and CDR2 (germline): MGHRA, YSYEKL. With V trimmed by 5 bases and J by 3 bases, 5 bases remained unmatched.

The CDR3 spells CASSPEGTGGRPLHF. In DNA, the CDR3 is TGTGCCAGCAGCCCAGAGGGTACAGGGGGTAGGCCCCTCCACTTT. The J gene is TRBJ1-6, the V gene TRBV7-2; 8 bases line up with TRBD1. Germline V gives CDR1 SGHTA, CDR2 FQGNSA. Losses at the gene ends were 5 bases for V and 13 bases for J; bases not matched to a gene: 13. There are 15 residues in the CDR3.

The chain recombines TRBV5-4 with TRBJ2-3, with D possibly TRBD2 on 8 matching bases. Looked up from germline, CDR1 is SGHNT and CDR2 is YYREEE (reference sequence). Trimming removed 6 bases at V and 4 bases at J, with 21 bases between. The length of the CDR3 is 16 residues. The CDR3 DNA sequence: TGTGCCAGCACTACCCCGGGACTAGGGGGCGCAGATACGCAGTATTTT. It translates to CASTTPGLGGADTQYF.

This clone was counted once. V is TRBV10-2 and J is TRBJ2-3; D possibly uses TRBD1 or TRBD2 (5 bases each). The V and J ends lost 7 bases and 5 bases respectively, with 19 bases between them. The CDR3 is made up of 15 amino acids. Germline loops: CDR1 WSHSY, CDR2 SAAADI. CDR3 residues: CASIGPGTRGDTQYF. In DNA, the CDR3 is TGCGCCAGCATAGGACCCGGGACGCGAGGAGATACGCAGTATTTT.

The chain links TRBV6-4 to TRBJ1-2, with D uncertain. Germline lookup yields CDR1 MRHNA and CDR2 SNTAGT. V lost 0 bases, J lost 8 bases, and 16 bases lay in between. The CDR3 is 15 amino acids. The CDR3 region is CASSDSQSSSAGYTF. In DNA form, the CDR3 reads TGTGCCAGCAGTGACTCGCAGAGCAGTTCGGCCGGCTACACCTTC.

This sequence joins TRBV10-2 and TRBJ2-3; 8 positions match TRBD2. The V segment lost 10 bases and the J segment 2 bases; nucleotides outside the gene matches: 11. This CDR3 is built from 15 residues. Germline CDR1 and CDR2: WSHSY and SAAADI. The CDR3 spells CATGREKFNTDTQYF. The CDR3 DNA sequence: TGCGCCACCGGGAGGGAGAAGTTCAACACAGATACGCAGTATTTT.

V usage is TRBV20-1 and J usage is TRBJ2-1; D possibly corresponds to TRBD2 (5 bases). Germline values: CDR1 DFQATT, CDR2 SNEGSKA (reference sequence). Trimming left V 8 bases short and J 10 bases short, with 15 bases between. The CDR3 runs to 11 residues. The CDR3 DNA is TGCAGTTTCGGACTGTTCAGGGAGCAGTTCTTC. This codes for CSFGLFREQFF.

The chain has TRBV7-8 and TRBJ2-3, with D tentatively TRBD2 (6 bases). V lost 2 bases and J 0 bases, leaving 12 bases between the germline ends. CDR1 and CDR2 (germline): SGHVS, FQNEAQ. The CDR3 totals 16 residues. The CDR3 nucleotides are TGTGCCAGCAGCTTACTTTCCGGGACTAGCACAGATACGCAGTATTTT. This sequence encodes CASSLLSGTSTDTQYF.

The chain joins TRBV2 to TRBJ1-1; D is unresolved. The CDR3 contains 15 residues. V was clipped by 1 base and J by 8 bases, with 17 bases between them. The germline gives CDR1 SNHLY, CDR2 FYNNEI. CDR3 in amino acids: CASSEEGVGNLEAFF. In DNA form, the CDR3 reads TGTGCCAGCAGTGAAGAAGGTGTGGGGAATCTCGAAGCTTTCTTT.